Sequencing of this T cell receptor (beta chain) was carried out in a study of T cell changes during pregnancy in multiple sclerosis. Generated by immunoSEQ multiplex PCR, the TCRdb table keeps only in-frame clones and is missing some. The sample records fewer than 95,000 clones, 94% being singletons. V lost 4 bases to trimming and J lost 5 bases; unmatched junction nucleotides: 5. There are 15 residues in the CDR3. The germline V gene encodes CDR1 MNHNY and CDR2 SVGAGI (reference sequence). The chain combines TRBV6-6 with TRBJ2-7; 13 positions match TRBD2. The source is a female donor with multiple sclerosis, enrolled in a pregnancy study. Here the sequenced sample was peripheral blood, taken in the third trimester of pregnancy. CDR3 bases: TGTGCCAGCAGTTCCCTGACTAGCGGGGGGAACGAGCAGTACTTC. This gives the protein CASSSLTSGGNEQYF.